This T cell receptor beta chain came from a study of radiation and T cells in renal cell carcinoma. This table comes from immunoSEQ multiplex PCR, and its TCRdb copy is limited to in-frame clones, with some not included. The profile covers about 130,000 clones, with roughly 84% appearing a single time and 12% taken by the ten largest. Trimming removed 3 bases from V and 0 bases from J, with 3 bases in between. Germline V gene lookup returns CDR1 SGHVS and CDR2 FNYEAQ. The CDR3 totals 13 residues. Time point here: baseline pretreatment blood. Treatment: 15 Gy SBRT to primary tumor, nephrectomy 4 weeks later. The patient's renal cell carcinoma had clear cell pathology.

The sequence was collected from a woman aged 45 to 65 with renal cell carcinoma. The specimen comprised blood, sampled from a patient whose treatment included radiotherapy and nephrectomy. The rearrangement uses TRBV7-6 and TRBJ1-3, with no clear D. The CDR3 bases are TGTGCCAGCAGCTTGAGCTCTGGAAACACCATATATTTT. Amino acid sequence: CASSLSSGNTIYF.